This T cell receptor (beta chain) is drawn from a study of T cell changes during pregnancy in multiple sclerosis. Trimming took off 7 bases at V and 5 bases at J, with 8 bases between the two ends. The CDR3 is 11 amino acids. Germline CDR1 and CDR2: MNHEY and SVGAGI. Using immunoSEQ multiplex PCR, the repertoire was profiled, and TCRdb retains in-frame clones only, with some absent. The sample lists about 39,000 clones, approximately 90% occurring once. The source material was CD4+ T cells from peripheral blood mononuclear cells, sampled in the first trimester of pregnancy. The sequence was collected from a female donor in good health, enrolled as a control in a pregnancy study. J is TRBJ2-5 and V is TRBV6-5; unclear D gene. The CDR3 protein is CASTSRETQYF. The CDR3 DNA reads TGTGCCAGCACGTCACGGGAGACCCAGTACTTC.